This T cell receptor beta chain was sequenced for a study of T cell responses to AZD1222 COVID-19 vaccine. Unmatched junction bases numbered 10, after V lost 6 bases and J lost 2 bases. This CDR3 region has 16 residues. Sequencing was performed with immunoSEQ multiplex PCR; in TCRdb, only in-frame clones are kept and a portion is missing. The sample consists of 250,000 to 300,000 clones, about 94% of them appearing once. V and J are TRBV23-1 and TRBJ2-7; 10 positions agree with TRBD2. TRBV23-1 is identified as an open reading frame with a role that is uncertain. The origin of this receptor is an adult who received the AZD1222 COVID-19 vaccine. Material: peripheral blood, obtained 28 days after the second AZD1222 dose. The CDR3: CASSSEREGLAYEQYF. Here the CDR3 DNA reads TGCGCCAGCAGCTCCGAGCGGGAGGGCCTCGCCTACGAGCAGTACTTC.